This T cell receptor (beta chain) is from a study of beta chain features in type 1 diabetes. Points from the study as a whole: A closer apparent resemblance between naive, central memory and Treg TCRB repertoires was seen in patients than in healthy donors.

The whole isolated RNA underwent reverse transcription, so sequencing captured expressed TCRB transcripts. Profiling relied on immunoSEQ multiplex PCR, and the TCRdb table lists in-frame clones only, not all of them. The sample yields tens of thousands of clones, about a third seen once. The V gene's germline CDR1 is SGDLS and CDR2 YYNGEE. V was pared by 4 bases and J by 0 bases, with 10 bases between. The CDR3 covers 14 residues. This clone was seen more than once but under ten times. What it recognizes is unknown. Sequenced: stem cell memory CD4+ T cells from blood. This chain joins TRBV9 and TRBJ1-1; D is perhaps TRBD1 (6 bases). The TCR was taken from a young woman in good health. The CDR3 loop reads CASSPRTVNTEAFF. CDR3 nucleotides: TGTGCCAGCAGCCCTCGGACAGTGAACACTGAAGCTTTCTTT. The full variable domain, completed using reference TRBV9 and TRBJ1-1, is DSGVTQTPKHLITATGQRVTLRCSPRSGDLSVYWYQQSLDQGLQFLIQYYNGEERAKGNILERFSAQQFPDLHSELNLSSLELGDSALYFCASSPRTVNTEAFFGQGTRLTVV.